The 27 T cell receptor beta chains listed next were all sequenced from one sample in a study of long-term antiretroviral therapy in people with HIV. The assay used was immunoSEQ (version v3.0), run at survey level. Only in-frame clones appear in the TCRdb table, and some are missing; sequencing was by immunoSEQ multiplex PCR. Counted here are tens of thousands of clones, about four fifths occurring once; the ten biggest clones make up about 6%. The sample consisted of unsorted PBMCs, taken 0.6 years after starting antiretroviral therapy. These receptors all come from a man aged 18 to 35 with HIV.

The CDR3 loop reads CASSLTSVHNEQFF. CDR3 bases: TGTGCCAGCAGCTTAACTAGCGTACACAATGAGCAGTTCTTC. This rearrangement joins TRBV7-9 to TRBJ2-1; 7 bases align to TRBD2. The CDR3 totals 14 residues. Unmatched junction bases numbered 3, after V lost 2 bases and J lost 5 bases. From germline, CDR1 is SEHNR and CDR2 FQNEAQ (reference sequence). The full variable domain, in which reference TRBV7-9 and TRBJ2-1 provide the parts outside the CDR3, is DTGVSQNPRHKITKRGQNVTFRCDPISEHNRLYWYRQTLGQGPEFLTYFQNEAQLEKSRLLSDRFSAERPKGSFSTLEIQRTEQGDSAMYLCASSLTSVHNEQFFGPGTRLTVL.

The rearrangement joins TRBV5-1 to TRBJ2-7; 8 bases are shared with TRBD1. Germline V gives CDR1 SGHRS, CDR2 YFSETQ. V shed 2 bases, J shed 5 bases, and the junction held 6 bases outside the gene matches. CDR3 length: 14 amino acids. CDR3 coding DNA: TGCGCCAGCAGCTTAGGGGACAGGATAAACGAGCAGTACTTC. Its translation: CASSLGDRINEQYF.

This chain's CDR3 is CASSLARENEQFF. The CDR3 DNA follows: TGCGCCAGCAGCTTGGCGCGGGAGAATGAGCAGTTCTTC. The chain combines TRBV5-1 with TRBJ2-1; 7 nucleotides match TRBD2. Germline-derived CDR1 and CDR2 are SGHRS and YFSETQ. The ends lost 0 bases at V and 7 bases at J; junction bases unmatched: 1. CDR3 size: 13 residues.

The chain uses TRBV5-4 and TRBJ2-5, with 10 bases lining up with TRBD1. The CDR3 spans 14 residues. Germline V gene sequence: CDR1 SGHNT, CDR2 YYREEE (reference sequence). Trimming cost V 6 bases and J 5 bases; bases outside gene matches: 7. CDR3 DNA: TGTGCCAGCACCCGGGACAGGGGTTGGGAGACCCAGTACTTC. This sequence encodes CASTRDRGWETQYF.

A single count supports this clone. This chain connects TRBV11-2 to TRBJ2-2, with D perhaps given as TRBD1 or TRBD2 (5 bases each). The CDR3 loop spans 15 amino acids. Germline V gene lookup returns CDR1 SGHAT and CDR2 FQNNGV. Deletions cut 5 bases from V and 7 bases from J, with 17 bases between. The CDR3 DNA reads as TGTGCCAGCAGCCCCCGACAGAGGGCCGGCGGGGAGCTGTTTTTT. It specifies CASSPRQRAGGELFF.

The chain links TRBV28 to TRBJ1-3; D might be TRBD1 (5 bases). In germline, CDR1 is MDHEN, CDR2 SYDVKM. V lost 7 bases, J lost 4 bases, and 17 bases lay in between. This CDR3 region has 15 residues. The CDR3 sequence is CASTLGEISGNTIYF. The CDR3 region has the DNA TGTGCCAGCACCCTGGGGGAGATTTCGGGAAACACCATATATTTT.

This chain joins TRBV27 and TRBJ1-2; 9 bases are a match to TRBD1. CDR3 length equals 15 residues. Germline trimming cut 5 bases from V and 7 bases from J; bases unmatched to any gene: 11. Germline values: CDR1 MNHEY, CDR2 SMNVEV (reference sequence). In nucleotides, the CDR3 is TGTGCCAGCAGTGATCCGGGACAGGGAAAATCTGGCTACACCTTC. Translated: CASSDPGQGKSGYTF.

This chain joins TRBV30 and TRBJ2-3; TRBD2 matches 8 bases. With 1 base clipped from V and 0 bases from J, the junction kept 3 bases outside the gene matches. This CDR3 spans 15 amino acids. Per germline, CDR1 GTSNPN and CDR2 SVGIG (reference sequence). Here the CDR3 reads CAWSEIAGSTDTQYF. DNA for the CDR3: TGTGCCTGGAGTGAAATAGCGGGAAGCACAGATACGCAGTATTTT.

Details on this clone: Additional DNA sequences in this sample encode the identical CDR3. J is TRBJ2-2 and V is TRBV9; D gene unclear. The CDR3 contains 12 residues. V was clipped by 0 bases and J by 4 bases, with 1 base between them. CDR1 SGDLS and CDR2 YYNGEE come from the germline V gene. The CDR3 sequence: CASSVATGELFF. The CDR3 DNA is TGTGCCAGCAGCGTAGCCACCGGGGAGCTGTTTTTT. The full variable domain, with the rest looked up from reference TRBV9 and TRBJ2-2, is DSGVTQTPKHLITATGQRVTLRCSPRSGDLSVYWYQQSLDQGLQFLIQYYNGEERAKGNILERFSAQQFPDLHSELNLSSLELGDSALYFCASSVATGELFFGEGSRLTVL.

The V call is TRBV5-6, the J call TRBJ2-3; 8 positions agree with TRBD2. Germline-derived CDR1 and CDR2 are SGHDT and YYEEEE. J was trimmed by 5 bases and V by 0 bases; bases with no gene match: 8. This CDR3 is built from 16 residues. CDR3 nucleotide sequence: TGTGCCAGCAGCTTGGACGGGAGGGGCTTAGGAGATACGCAGTATTTT. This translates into CASSLDGRGLGDTQYF.

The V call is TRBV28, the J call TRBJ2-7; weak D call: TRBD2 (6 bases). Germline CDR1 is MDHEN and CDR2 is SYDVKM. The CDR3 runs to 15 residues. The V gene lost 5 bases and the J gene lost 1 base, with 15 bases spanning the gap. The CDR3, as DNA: TGTGCCAGCAGTCCCCGGGGGAGTCGATCCTACGAGCAGTACTTC. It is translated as CASSPRGSRSYEQYF. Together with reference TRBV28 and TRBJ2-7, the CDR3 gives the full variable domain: DVKVTQSSRYLVKRTGEKVFLECVQDMDHENMFWYRQDPGLGLRLIYFSYDVKMKEKGDIPEGYSVSREKKERFSLILESASTNQTSMYLCASSPRGSRSYEQYFGPGTRLTVT.

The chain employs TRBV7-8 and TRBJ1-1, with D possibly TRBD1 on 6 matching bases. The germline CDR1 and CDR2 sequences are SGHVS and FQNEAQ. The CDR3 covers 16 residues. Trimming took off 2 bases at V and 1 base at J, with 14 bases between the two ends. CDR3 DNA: TGTGCCAGCAGCTTACCTCCACAGGGATCGAACACTGAAGCTTTCTTT. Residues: CASSLPPQGSNTEAFF.

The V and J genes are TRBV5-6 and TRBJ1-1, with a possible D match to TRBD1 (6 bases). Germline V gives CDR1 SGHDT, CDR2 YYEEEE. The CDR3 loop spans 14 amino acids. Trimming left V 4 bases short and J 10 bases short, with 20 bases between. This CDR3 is CASSPRQVLSGAFF. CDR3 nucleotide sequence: TGTGCCAGCAGCCCAAGACAGGTTCTAAGCGGAGCTTTCTTT.

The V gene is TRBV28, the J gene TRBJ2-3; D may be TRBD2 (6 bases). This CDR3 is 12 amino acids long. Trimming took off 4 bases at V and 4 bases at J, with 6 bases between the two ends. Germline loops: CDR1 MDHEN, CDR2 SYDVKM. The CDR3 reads CASSSGADTQYF. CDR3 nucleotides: TGTGCCAGCAGTTCGGGAGCAGATACGCAGTATTTT. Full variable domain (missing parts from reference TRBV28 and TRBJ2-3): DVKVTQSSRYLVKRTGEKVFLECVQDMDHENMFWYRQDPGLGLRLIYFSYDVKMKEKGDIPEGYSVSREKKERFSLILESASTNQTSMYLCASSSGADTQYFGPGTRLTVL.

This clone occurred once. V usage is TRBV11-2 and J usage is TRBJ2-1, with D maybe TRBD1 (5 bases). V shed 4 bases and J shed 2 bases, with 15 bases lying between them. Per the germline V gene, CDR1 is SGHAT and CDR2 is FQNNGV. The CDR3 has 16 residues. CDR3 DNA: TGTGCCAGCAGCTCAGTCGGTCAGGGCACCTACAATGAGCAGTTCTTC. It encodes CASSSVGQGTYNEQFF.

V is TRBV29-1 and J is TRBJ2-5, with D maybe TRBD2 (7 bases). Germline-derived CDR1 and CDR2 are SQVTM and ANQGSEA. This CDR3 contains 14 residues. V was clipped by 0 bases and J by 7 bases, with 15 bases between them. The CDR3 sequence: CSVEEGAGVGTQYF. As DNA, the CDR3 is TGCAGCGTTGAAGAGGGGGCGGGAGTGGGGACCCAGTACTTC.

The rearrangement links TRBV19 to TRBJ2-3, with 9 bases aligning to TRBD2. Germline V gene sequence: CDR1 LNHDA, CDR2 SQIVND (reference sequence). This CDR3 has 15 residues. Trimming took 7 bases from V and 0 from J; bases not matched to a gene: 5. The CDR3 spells CASMREGKSTDTQYF. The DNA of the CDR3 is TGTGCCAGTATGCGGGAGGGGAAAAGCACAGATACGCAGTATTTT. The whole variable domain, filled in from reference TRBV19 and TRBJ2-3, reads DGGITQSPKYLFRKEGQNVTLSCEQNLNHDAMYWYRQDPGQGLRLIYYSQIVNDFQKGDIAEGYSVSREKKESFPLTVTSAQKNPTAFYLCASMREGKSTDTQYFGPGTRLTVL.

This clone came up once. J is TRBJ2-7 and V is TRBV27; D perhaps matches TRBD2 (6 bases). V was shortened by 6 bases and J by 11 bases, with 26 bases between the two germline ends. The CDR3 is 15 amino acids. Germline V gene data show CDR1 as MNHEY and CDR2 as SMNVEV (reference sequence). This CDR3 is CASSSRGEATTVEYF. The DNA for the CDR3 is TGTGCCAGCAGCTCGAGAGGGGAGGCTACTACGGTGGAGTACTTC.

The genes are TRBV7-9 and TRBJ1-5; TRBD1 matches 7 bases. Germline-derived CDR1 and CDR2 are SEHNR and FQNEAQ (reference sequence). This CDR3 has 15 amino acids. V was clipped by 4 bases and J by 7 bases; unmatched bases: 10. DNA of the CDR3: TGTGCCAGCAGCTCTAATGAGGGGGCTAGGCAGCCCCAGCATTTT. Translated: CASSSNEGARQPQHF.

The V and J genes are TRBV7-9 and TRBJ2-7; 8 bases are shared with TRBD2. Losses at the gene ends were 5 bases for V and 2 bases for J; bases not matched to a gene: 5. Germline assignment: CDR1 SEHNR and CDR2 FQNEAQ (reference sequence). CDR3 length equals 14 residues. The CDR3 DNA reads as TGTGCCAGCAGCAGAACTAGCGGCCCCTACGAGCAGTACTTC. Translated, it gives CASSRTSGPYEQYF.

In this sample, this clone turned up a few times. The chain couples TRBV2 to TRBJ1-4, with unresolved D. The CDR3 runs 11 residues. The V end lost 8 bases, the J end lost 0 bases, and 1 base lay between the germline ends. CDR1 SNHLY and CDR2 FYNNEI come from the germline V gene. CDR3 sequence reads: CASATNEKLFF. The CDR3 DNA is TGTGCCAGCGCAACTAATGAAAAACTGTTTTTT. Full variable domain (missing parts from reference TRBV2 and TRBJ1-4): EPEVTQTPSHQVTQMGQEVILRCVPISNHLYFYWYRQILGQKVEFLVSFYNNEISEKSEIFDDQFSVERPDGSNFTLKIRSTKLEDSAMYFCASATNEKLFFGSGTQLSVL.

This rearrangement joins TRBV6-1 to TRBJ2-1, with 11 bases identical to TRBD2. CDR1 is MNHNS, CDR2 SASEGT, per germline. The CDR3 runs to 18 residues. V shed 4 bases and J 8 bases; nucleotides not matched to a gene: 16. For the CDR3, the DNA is TGTGCCAGCAGTGGCCGGAGTAGCGGGAGGGCCGGCTTCGATGAGCAGTTCTTC. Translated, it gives CASSGRSSGRAGFDEQFF.

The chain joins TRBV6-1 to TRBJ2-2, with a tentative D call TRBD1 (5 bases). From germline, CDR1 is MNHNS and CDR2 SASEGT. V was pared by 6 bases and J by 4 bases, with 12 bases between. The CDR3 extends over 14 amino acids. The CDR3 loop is CASRQEPSTGELFF. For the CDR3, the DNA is TGTGCCAGCAGACAGGAACCGAGCACCGGGGAGCTGTTTTTT.

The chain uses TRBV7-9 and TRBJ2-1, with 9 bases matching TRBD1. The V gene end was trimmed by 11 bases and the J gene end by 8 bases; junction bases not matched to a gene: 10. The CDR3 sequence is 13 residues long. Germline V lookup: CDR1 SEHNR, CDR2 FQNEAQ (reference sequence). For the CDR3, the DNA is TGTGCCCAGGAGGGACAGGGTATCGATGAGCAGTTCTTC. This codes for CAQEGQGIDEQFF.

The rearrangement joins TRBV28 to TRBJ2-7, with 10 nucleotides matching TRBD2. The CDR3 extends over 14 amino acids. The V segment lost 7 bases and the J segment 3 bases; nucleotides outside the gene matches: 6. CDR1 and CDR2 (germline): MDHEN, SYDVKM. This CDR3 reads CASTRTSGLYEQYF. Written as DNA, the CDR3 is TGTGCCAGCACCCGGACTAGCGGCCTCTACGAGCAGTACTTC.

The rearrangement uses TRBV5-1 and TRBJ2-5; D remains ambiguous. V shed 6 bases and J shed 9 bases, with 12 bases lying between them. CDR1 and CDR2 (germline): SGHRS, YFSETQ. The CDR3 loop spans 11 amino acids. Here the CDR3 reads CASNHAVAQYF. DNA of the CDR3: TGCGCCAGCAACCACGCAGTGGCCCAGTACTTC.

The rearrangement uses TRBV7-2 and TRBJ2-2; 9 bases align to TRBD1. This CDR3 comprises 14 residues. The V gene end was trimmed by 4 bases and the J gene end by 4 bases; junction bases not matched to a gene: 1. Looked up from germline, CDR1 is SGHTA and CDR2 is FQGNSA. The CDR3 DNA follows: TGTGCCAGCAGCTCGGGACAGGGCACCGGGGAGCTGTTTTTT. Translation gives CASSSGQGTGELFF. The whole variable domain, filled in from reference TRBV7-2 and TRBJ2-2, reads GAGVSQSPSNKVTEKGKDVELRCDPISGHTALYWYRQSLGQGLEFLIYFQGNSAPDKSGLPSDRFSAERTGGSVSTLTIQRTQQEDSAVYLCASSSGQGTGELFFGEGSRLTVL.